This T cell receptor (beta chain) was found in a study of cytomegalovirus exposure and HLA in healthy donors (dated by TCRdb to the late 2010s). In terms of the full investigation: According to a later analysis, one platform produced both the roughly 130 validation repertoires and the 730 or so repertoires of the first cohort. The study aimed to test whether cataloging public T cell receptors could reveal signatures of past pathogen exposure. A separate validation cohort of 100 to 150 different subjects was used in addition to the 666-subject first cohort. To predict cytomegalovirus infection status, the study brought together high-throughput TCR immunosequencing, statistical association of individual TCRs with disease status, and machine learning.

The donors belonged to the validation cohort of about 120 subjects, which was separate from the approximately 660-subject first cohort. Library preparation used the immunoSEQ multiplex PCR assay. In the original analysis: A statistical classification framework was built to diagnose cytomegalovirus status from the catalog of TCR beta chain sequences. TCRdb mirrors the immuneACCESS table, restricted to in-frame sequences. Some clones are absent from its copies; in checked studies, under half trace to an unresolved V gene, and the reason for the others is unknown. Clone size and V and J calls were adopted from that table, with D and trimming inferred from the DNA. For this sample there are more than 250,000 clones; about 92% appear just once. The ten largest clones capture just over 3% of the sample. Findings and caveats that apply to the study as a whole: All 110 or so repertoires were used to score co-occurrence in the validation cohort in a later analysis, because that analysis had no HLA typing for the cohort. A few of the identified cytomegalovirus-associated TCR beta chains were confirmed in vitro to be specific for cytomegalovirus antigens. The study gave a list of under 200 TCR beta chains associated with cytomegalovirus. It was suggested by the authors that the approach could potentially be generalized to other disease states and immunological phenotypes. In a later analysis, TCRs clustered in the first cohort were found to also tend to co-occur in the roughly 130 validation repertoires, with 90% to 95% of cluster scores above 0. While some public TCRs were present in many individuals, most TCR sequences turned up only very rarely across donors. In both the original and validation cohorts, the classifier was reported to diagnose cytomegalovirus status with high specificity and sensitivity.

On this clone itself: Its antigen is still unknown. No clone much larger than this one lies a single base away; base qualities are absent.

Trimming costs V 2 bases and J 2 bases, and their ends lie 7 bases apart. Counted from cysteine to phenylalanine, this CDR3 has 13 amino acids. Only the CDR3 part of the read is kept: 39 bases, read in frame from the first base. CDR1 SGHAT and CDR2 FQNNGV were looked up in the germline V gene. The receptor comes from a woman aged 25 to 39 in good health and CMV-seronegative. Sequencing used PBMCs. The chain is encoded by TRBV11-2 joined to TRBJ2-7; confidence is insufficient to name the D gene. CDR3 loop: CASSLIKAYEQYF. The nucleotide sequence is given as TGTGCCAGCAGCTTAATTAAGGCCTACGAGCAGTACTTC.